The present T cell receptor beta chain was sequenced within a study of beta chain features in type 1 diabetes. Broader study findings: There was a possibility that cDNA sequencing over-represented cells with high TCR expression. Moderately but significantly shorter TCRB CDR3s were found in Type 1 diabetes patients in all four CD4+ subsets. Lower insertion and higher deletion counts appeared at VDJ junctions in type 1 diabetes patients. Possible PCR preference for shorter templates applied equally to patients and controls.

Germline lookup yields CDR1 MNHEY and CDR2 SVGAGI. The ends lost 4 bases at V and 5 bases at J; junction bases unmatched: 5. The CDR3 sequence is 15 residues long. This clone was counted between two and nine times. Its antigen is unknown. The investigators reverse transcribed all of the isolated RNA, so they sequenced expressed TCRB transcripts. Measured with immunoSEQ multiplex PCR; TCRdb has only the in-frame clones, and not every one. The data contain under 150,000 clones, roughly 17% of them singletons. Cell sorting via CD45RO/CCR7/CD25/CD127/CD95/CD27 was performed to obtain CD4+ naive, central memory, regulatory and stem cell-like memory cells.

The sequenced material came from central memory CD4+ T cells from blood. The chain employs TRBV6-5 and TRBJ1-6; TRBD1 agrees at 7 bases. The sequence derives from a man younger than 35 with type 1 diabetes. CDR3 DNA sequence: TGTGCCAGCAGTTCGACAGGGAGGCATAATTCACCCCTCCACTTT. Translated: CASSSTGRHNSPLHF.